This entry lists 13 T cell receptor beta chains sequenced from one sample in a study of T cell clonality in common variable immunodeficiency. Sequencing was performed with immunoSEQ multiplex PCR; in TCRdb, only in-frame clones are kept and a portion is missing. Observed in the sample are about 42,000 clones, none of them singletons. Source material: peripheral blood mononuclear cells. These receptors all stem from a person aged 18 to 75 in good health.

This clone was seen repeatedly, ten times or more. The CDR3 DNA, read in part, is TGTGCCAGCAGTCGTAGCACCGGGGAG. Translated: CASSRSTGE. The entire CDR3 sequence reads CASSRSTGELFF. The V and J genes are TRBV7-2 and TRBJ2-2; unclear D gene. From the germline J gene comes the end of the CDR3, since the read stops 3 residues before it. This CDR3 is built from 12 residues. Germline V gene lookup returns CDR1 SGHTA and CDR2 FQGNSA. The germline V and J ends were trimmed by 6 bases and 4 bases, with 6 bases remaining between them. The variable domain in full, completed from reference TRBV7-2 and TRBJ2-2, reads GAGVSQSPSNKVTEKGKDVELRCDPISGHTALYWYRQSLGQGLEFLIYFQGNSAPDKSGLPSDRFSAERTGGSVSTLTIQRTQQEDSAVYLCASSRSTGELFFGEGSRLTVL.

The sample holds a few counts of this clone. The read ends 3 residues early relative to the CDR3; the germline J gene fills the gap. The chain combines TRBV6-9 with TRBJ1-2; 8 bases align to TRBD1. This CDR3 region has 16 residues. V lost 5 bases to trimming and J lost 0 bases; unmatched junction nucleotides: 8. The germline CDR1 and CDR2 sequences are MNHGY and SVAAGI. The DNA read from the CDR3 is TGTGCCAGCAGTGGAGACAGGGGCCAAGCTAACTATGGC. Translating gives CASSGDRGQANYG. The full CDR3 sequence reads CASSGDRGQANYGYTF.

This clone was detected ten times or more. Read data end 3 residues before the CDR3 end; the end is taken from the germline J gene. This sequence joins TRBV20-1 and TRBJ2-3; 8 bases agree with TRBD2. CDR3 length: 14 residues. Germline V lookup: CDR1 DFQATT, CDR2 SNEGSKA (reference sequence). Partial CDR3 DNA: TGCAGTGCCCCAGGCGGGAGGCGCCAAGAGACG. Translated: CSAPGGRRQET. The CDR3 in its entirety is CSAPGGRRQETQYF.

This clone occurred many times. CDR3 region: CASSAGRSLYEQYF. The sequenced part of the CDR3 DNA is TGTGCCAGCAGTGCGGGCAGATCCCTTTACGAG. This rearrangement joins TRBV6-2 or TRBV6-3 to TRBJ2-7; possibly TRBD2 for D (5 bases). The DNA ends 3 residues before the CDR3 does, and the rest of the CDR3 is filled in from the germline J gene. The CDR3 contains 14 residues. Trimming removed 5 bases at V and 4 bases at J, with 15 bases between. The V gene's germline CDR1 is MNHEY and CDR2 SVGEGT.

This clone was observed many times. The CDR3 end lies 3 residues beyond the end of the read and is filled in from the germline J gene. The rearrangement uses TRBV5-1 and TRBJ2-2; a possible D gene is TRBD1 (6 bases). V lost 4 bases and J lost 6, with 19 bases in between. CDR3 length equals 16 residues. Germline V lookup: CDR1 SGHRS, CDR2 YFSETQ. CDR3 amino acids: CASSHTPNREPGELFF. Incomplete CDR3 DNA: TGCGCCAGCAGCCATACCCCGAACAGGGAACCCGGGGAG. The whole variable domain, remainder taken from reference TRBV5-1 and TRBJ2-2, is KAGVTQTPRYLIKTRGQQVTLSCSPISGHRSVSWYQQTPGQGLQFLFEYFSETQRNKGNFPGRFSGRQFSNSRSEMNVSTLELGDSALYLCASSHTPNREPGELFFGEGSRLTVL.

A word on this clone: This clone may be a read error of a much larger clone one base away. The sequenced CDR3 bases are TGTGCCAGCAGTGCGAGCGGGACGACCGGTCAGCCG. As protein: CASSASGTTGQP. The complete CDR3 reads CASSASGTTGQPQYF. The chain is built from TRBV6-2 or TRBV6-3 and TRBJ2-3, with 7 bases lining up with TRBD2. Sequencing ends 3 residues short of the CDR3 end; the germline J gene provides the rest. This CDR3 is 15 amino acids long. CDR1 is MNHEY and CDR2 is SVGEGT in the germline V gene.

This clone was counted at least ten times. The read ends 3 residues early relative to the CDR3; the germline J gene fills the gap. The chain recombines TRBV29-1 with TRBJ2-7, with D perhaps matching TRBD1 (6 bases). Germline V gene lookup returns CDR1 SQVTM and CDR2 ANQGSEA. V lost 4 bases to trimming and J lost 6 bases, with 16 bases between them. This CDR3 is built from 13 residues. The sequenced part of the CDR3 DNA is TGCAGCGTTGGGAATAAACAGGGAAGCGAG. Translating gives CSVGNKQGSE. The CDR3 in full is CSVGNKQGSEQYF.

In this sample, this clone turned up many times. Coverage ceases 3 residues before the CDR3 finishes, and the germline J gene fills in the end. The gene calls are TRBV20-1 and TRBJ2-3; 7 nucleotides match TRBD2. The CDR3 length is 18 residues. The V gene's germline CDR1 is DFQATT and CDR2 SNEGSKA (reference sequence). V shed 3 bases and J 1 base; nucleotides not matched to a gene: 16. The covered CDR3 bases are TGCAGTGCTAGTATTCGGTATTCGCCCAGCGGGGGCACAGATACG. The encoded protein is CSASIRYSPSGGTDT. The whole CDR3 sequence reads CSASIRYSPSGGTDTQYF.

This clone was counted many times. The read finishes 3 residues shy of the CDR3 end, and the germline J gene is used to complete it. V usage is TRBV29-1 and J usage is TRBJ2-3; weak D call: TRBD2 (7 bases). The CDR3 length is 14 residues. Germline V gene lookup returns CDR1 SQVTM and CDR2 ANQGSEA. The CDR3 bases that were read are TGCAGCGTATGGGGGGGGAACAGGGTAGAGACG. Translating it yields CSVWGGNRVET. The whole CDR3 reads CSVWGGNRVETQYF.

A word on this clone: The read falls 3 residues short of the CDR3 end, and the missing part is taken from the germline J gene. This chain uses TRBV20-1 with TRBJ1-4, with D maybe TRBD1 (5 bases). This CDR3 has 13 amino acids. The V end lost 5 bases, the J end lost 7 bases, and 14 bases lay between the germline ends. CDR1 and CDR2 (germline): DFQATT, SNEGSKA (reference sequence). CDR3 DNA (partial): TGCAGTGCTCGACAGCCCTTGGGTGAAAAA. It encodes CSARQPLGEK. The whole CDR3 sequence is CSARQPLGEKLFF.

By its share, this clone is medium-sized (0.01 to 0.1%). Germline is not matched at one junction end, which may reflect a read error. The CDR3 is cut off 3 residues early in the read; its end comes from the germline J gene. The chain carries TRBV4-2 and TRBJ2-1; 10 nucleotides agree with TRBD2. The CDR3 has 18 amino acids. The germline V gene has CDR1 LGHNA and CDR2 YNFKEQ. CDR3: CASSLQTSGSNSYNEQFF. The CDR3 DNA, read in part, is TGCGCCAGCAGCCTCCAGACTAGCGGGTCGAACTCCTACAATGAG.

This clone was seen only a few times. The sequenced fragment ends 3 residues before the CDR3 boundary, so the rest is inferred from the germline J gene. The V call is TRBV20-1, the J call TRBJ2-5; 10 bases agree with TRBD2. Germline V gene data show CDR1 as DFQATT and CDR2 as SNEGSKA (reference sequence). This CDR3 is 19 amino acids long. V shed 6 bases, J shed 6 bases, and the junction held 25 bases outside the gene matches. The sequenced CDR3 bases are TGCAGTGCAACGAGGGAGGAGGGGGGTCGTCTAGCGGGAGCGAAGACC. As protein: CSATREEGGRLAGAKT. The whole CDR3 region reads CSATREEGGRLAGAKTQYF.

This clone was detected ten times or more. Read data end 3 residues before the CDR3 end; the end is taken from the germline J gene. The chain is built from TRBV20-1 and TRBJ1-3; 7 bases match TRBD1. CDR1 and CDR2 (germline): DFQATT, SNEGSKA (reference sequence). J gave up 2 bases and V 3 bases, and 7 bases lay outside the gene matches. The length of the CDR3 is 15 residues. Incomplete CDR3 DNA: TGCAGTGCTAGGGAGACAGGGCGAGCTGGAAACACC. It codes for CSARETGRAGNT. The full CDR3 sequence reads CSARETGRAGNTIYF.